This TCR beta chain was identified during a study of siplizumab effects on memory and regulatory T cells. Study observations and caveats: Siplizumab produced a significant drop in alloreactive sequences attributable to unstimulated CD4+ memory cells. The mapping of alloreactive clones to unstimulated subsets covered only a minor fraction of them.

Comment on this clone: No antigen is known for it.

Assay: immunoSEQ multiplex PCR; the TCRdb copy retains only in-frame clones and omits some. The sample gives tens of thousands of clones, 91% of which show up once; roughly 28% is in the top ten. V was pared by 0 bases and J by 4 bases, with 5 bases of the junction left unmatched. The germline CDR1 and CDR2 sequences are SGHDT and YYEEEE. The CDR3 is 15 residues long. Sequencing was carried out using CD8+ T cells sorted from blood. The chain recombines TRBV5-6 with TRBJ1-2, with 8 bases matching TRBD1. The receptor's source is a human donor in good health. Written as DNA, the CDR3 is TGTGCCAGCAGCTTGGAAGGGACAGGACGCTATGGCTACACCTTC. Amino acids: CASSLEGTGRYGYTF. Full variable domain (outside the CDR3, taken from reference TRBV5-6 and TRBJ1-2): DAGVTQSPTHLIKTRGQQVTLRCSPKSGHDTVSWYQQALGQGPQFIFQYYEEEERQRGNFPDRFSGHQFPNYSSELNVNALLLGDSALYLCASSLEGTGRYGYTFGSGTRLTVV.